These 10 T cell receptor beta chains were sequenced from one sample in a study of vaccination and CD4 T cells after COVID-19. The Oncomine TCR Beta short-read assay generated sequence data from the DNA of cultured CD4+ T cells. TCRdb re-called the PCR reads with MiXCR, one entry per CDR3 protein. This table holds approximately 10,000 distinct CDR3 sequences, 45% found once. Treatment of the sample: approximately nine-day PBMC culture with coronavirus spike peptide pools or control peptides (ViraFEST assay). For these receptors, no antigen is known. The material sequenced was cultured CD4+ T cells from blood, taken after SARS-CoV-2 vaccination. These receptors were obtained from a human donor with COVID-19.

The chain couples TRBV11-3 to TRBJ2-7; D possibly corresponds to TRBD2 (5 bases). The CDR3 contains 12 residues. Germline V gene data show CDR1 as SGHNT and CDR2 as YENEEA. V lost 8 bases and J lost 6, with 14 bases in between. The CDR3: CASGKRTAEQYF. In nucleotides, the CDR3 is TGTGCCAGCGGAAAGCGGACGGCCGAGCAGTACTTC.

This clonotype has a handful of counts. The chain uses TRBV20-1 and TRBJ1-6; 11 bases are a match to TRBD1. V shed 6 bases, J shed 4 bases, and the junction held 8 bases outside the gene matches. The germline CDR1 and CDR2 sequences are DFQATT and SNEGSKA (reference sequence). There are 16 residues in the CDR3. The CDR3 loop reads CSAPLGQGGYNSPLHF. The CDR3 nucleotides are TGCAGTGCACCTCTGGGACAGGGGGGGTATAATTCACCCCTCCACTTT.

This clonotype came up once. The rearrangement links TRBV7-2 to TRBJ2-3; D not certain. V lost 6 bases and J 4 bases, leaving 17 bases between the germline ends. Germline CDR1 and CDR2: SGHTA and FQGNSA. This CDR3 comprises 15 residues. The CDR3 DNA reads TGTGCCAGCAGTGTCCCTCTCCCGAATTCAGATACGCAGTATTTT. Residues: CASSVPLPNSDTQYF.

In the case of this clonotype: Its ends do not fully match the called genes, so a read error is possible. The chain uses TRBV7-7 and TRBJ2-5; the D call may be TRBD1 or TRBD2 (5 bases each). This CDR3 is 15 amino acids long. Germline CDR1 is SSHAT and CDR2 is FNYEAQ (reference sequence). Here the CDR3 reads CASSVGGAYQETQYF. In DNA form, the CDR3 reads TGTGCTAGCAGCGTTGGGGGAGCGTACCAAGAGACCCAGTACTTC.

The genes are TRBV19 and TRBJ1-1; D gene uncertain. V was trimmed by 3 bases and J by 5 bases, leaving 16 bases between them. Germline V gene sequence: CDR1 LNHDA, CDR2 SQIVND (reference sequence). The CDR3 extends over 15 amino acids. This CDR3 reads CASSIDHSGRTEAFF. CDR3 nucleotide sequence: TGTGCCAGTAGTATCGACCATTCGGGGAGGACTGAAGCTTTCTTT.

This rearrangement joins TRBV7-2 to TRBJ2-7; D may be TRBD1 (5 bases). Trimming pared 5 bases from V and 9 bases from J, leaving 20 bases between. Germline V CDR1 and CDR2: SGHTA, FQGNSA. The CDR3 totals 14 residues. This chain's CDR3 is CASSLGQPPGGQYF. The DNA of the CDR3 is TGTGCCAGCAGCCTCGGACAACCCCCCGGCGGGCAGTACTTC. The full variable domain, completed using reference TRBV7-2 and TRBJ2-7, is GAGVSQSPSNKVTEKGKDVELRCDPISGHTALYWYRQSLGQGLEFLIYFQGNSAPDKSGLPSDRFSAERTGGSVSTLTIQRTQQEDSAVYLCASSLGQPPGGQYFGPGTRLTVT.

This clonotype showed up just a few times. The V call is TRBV20-1, the J call TRBJ1-2; a weak D match, TRBD1 (6 bases). Germline V gives CDR1 DFQATT, CDR2 SNEGSKA (reference sequence). With 6 bases removed from V and 3 bases from J, the gap between germline ends came to 14 bases. The CDR3 runs to 13 residues. CDR3 sequence: CSARGMRDYGYTF. In nucleotides, the CDR3 is TGCAGTGCAAGGGGGATGAGGGACTATGGCTACACCTTC.

This chain links TRBV6-1 with TRBJ1-2; 7 bases line up with TRBD1. CDR1 and CDR2 from the germline V gene are MNHNS and SASEGT. The V and J ends lost 7 bases and 7 bases, in that order; junction bases with no gene match: 9. There are 13 residues in the CDR3. CDR3 sequence: CASNTGADSGYTF. As DNA, the CDR3 is TGTGCCAGCAATACAGGGGCTGACTCTGGCTACACCTTC.

This chain uses TRBV7-6 with TRBJ2-3; 8 nucleotides match TRBD2. The V gene end was trimmed by 2 bases and the J gene end by 0 bases; junction bases not matched to a gene: 4. The germline gives CDR1 SGHVS, CDR2 FNYEAQ. The CDR3 contains 16 residues. As DNA, the CDR3 is TGTGCCAGCAGCTTAATTAGCGGGGCTAGCACAGATACGCAGTATTTT. It specifies CASSLISGASTDTQYF.

CDR3: CASSFGGGNNEQFF. In DNA, the CDR3 is TGTGCCAGCAGCTTCGGGGGGGGAAACAATGAGCAGTTCTTC. The rearrangement uses TRBV7-2 and TRBJ2-1; 8 bases fit TRBD2. In germline, CDR1 is SGHTA, CDR2 FQGNSA. J was trimmed by 5 bases and V by 3 bases; bases with no gene match: 3. The CDR3 sequence is 14 residues long.